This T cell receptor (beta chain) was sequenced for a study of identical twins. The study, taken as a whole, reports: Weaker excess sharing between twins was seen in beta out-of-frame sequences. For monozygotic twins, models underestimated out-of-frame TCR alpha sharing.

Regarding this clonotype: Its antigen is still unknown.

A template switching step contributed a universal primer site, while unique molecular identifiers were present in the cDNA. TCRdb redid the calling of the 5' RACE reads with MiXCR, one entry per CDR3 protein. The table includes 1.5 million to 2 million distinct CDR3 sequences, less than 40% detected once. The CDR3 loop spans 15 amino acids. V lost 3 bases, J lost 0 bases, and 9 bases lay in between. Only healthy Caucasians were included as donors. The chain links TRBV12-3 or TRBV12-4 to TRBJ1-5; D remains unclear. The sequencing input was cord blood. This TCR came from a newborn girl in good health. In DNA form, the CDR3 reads TGTGCCAGCAGTTTTGTTTCCGATAGCAATCAGCCCCAGCATTTT. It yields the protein CASSFVSDSNQPQHF.